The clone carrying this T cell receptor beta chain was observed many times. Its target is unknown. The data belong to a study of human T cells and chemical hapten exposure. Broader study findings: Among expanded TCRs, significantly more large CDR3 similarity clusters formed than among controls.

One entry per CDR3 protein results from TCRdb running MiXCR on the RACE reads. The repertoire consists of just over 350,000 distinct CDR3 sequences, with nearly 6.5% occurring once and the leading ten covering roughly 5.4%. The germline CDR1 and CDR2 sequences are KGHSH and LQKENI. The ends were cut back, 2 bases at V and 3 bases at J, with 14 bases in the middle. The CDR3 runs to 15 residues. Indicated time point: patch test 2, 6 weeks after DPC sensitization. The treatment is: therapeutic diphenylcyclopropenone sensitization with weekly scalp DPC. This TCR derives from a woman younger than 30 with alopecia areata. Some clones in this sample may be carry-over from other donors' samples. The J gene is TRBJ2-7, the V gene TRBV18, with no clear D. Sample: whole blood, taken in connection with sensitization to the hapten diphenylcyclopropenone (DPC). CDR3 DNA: TGTGCCAGCTCACCAACAATGTCGCCGAACTACGAGCAGTACTTC. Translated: CASSPTMSPNYEQYF.